This T cell receptor (beta chain) came from a study of human T cells and chemical hapten exposure (dated by TCRdb to the early 2020s). As for the study more broadly: For sensitization, 2% DPC in acetone was applied to a roughly 2 cm by roughly 2 cm area of upper inner arm skin. Libraries were pooled for sequencing, and per-sample TCR yields varied mainly because of small differences in library volumes within the pool. Patch testing was done on the upper back using Finn chambers containing 0.01% DPC, and results were scored after 6 days according to International Contact Dermatitis Research Group standards. Around 30 alopecia patients provided blood for TCR sequencing at one to four time points (pre-sensitization, 2, 6 and 24 weeks). Patients additionally received weekly therapeutic DPC doses to the scalp throughout the roughly 25-week study period. The mostly female patient cohort included alopecia areata with under or over 50% scalp involvement, alopecia totalis and alopecia universalis. The study tracked peripheral blood TCR repertoire changes in vivo during primary and secondary sensitization to the hapten diphenylcyclopropenone (DPC) in alopecia patients. Blood was sampled from patients pre-sensitization (week 0) and at 2, 6 and about 24 weeks after DPC sensitization.

Points the paper makes about the study in general: DPC sensitization did not change the number of TCRs with a frequency above 1 in 1000, and there was no evidence of changes in global repertoire structure. After repeated subsampling, changes were observed in the strength of the expansion versus patch-test correlation and in the threshold at which the correlation became significant. Because every patient had alopecia, a presumed autoimmune disease, the patients' immune response might differ from that of healthy individuals. Patch test score correlated positively with the number of PT1 expanded TCRs, reaching significance at thresholds 8, 16 and 32 but not at 4. Compared with pre-sensitization or healthy control sets, expanded TCRs formed significantly more large CDR3 similarity clusters, which is consistent with antigen-driven responses.

The germline V gene provides CDR1 MNHNS and CDR2 SASEGT. The CDR3 spans 16 residues, from the cysteine through the phenylalanine. Kept here is only the CDR3 DNA, which spans 48 bases and is read in frame from base 1. Germline trimming amounts to 7 bases on V and 5 bases on J, with 14 as the count of junction bases outside the gene matches. The library came from RACE. The sequencer listed for this sample is NextSeq 500. During library preparation, unique molecular identifiers were attached to individual cDNA molecules so that TCRs could be counted in a quantitative, reproducible way. Both TCR alpha and TCR beta chains were sequenced from each blood RNA sample. Concerning the study's data processing: The median number of TCRs per sample was some 100,000, ranging from roughly 23,224 to 690,600. V, J and CDR3 annotation of the TCR reads was performed with the Decombinator software suite. For PS versus PT1 abundance plots, all samples were subsampled to the same number of TCRs (28,000). Expanded TCRs were defined as absent before sensitization and observed at least eight times at the 2-week time point. TCRdb trimmed public reads at Q25 via fastp, called clones via MiXCR and kept in-frame beta chains. Identical CDR3 proteins give one entry, which carries the most common genes and DNA. The authors' filters were not applied to this entry. A total of around 120,000 distinct CDR3 sequences appear in this sample, roughly 13% of them only once. The ten largest account for 2.5% to 3% of the sample.

The time point tag for this specimen amounts to: pre-sensitization, week 0. The treatment or condition label, read with the paper, signifies: therapeutic diphenylcyclopropenone sensitization with weekly scalp DPC. Blood at each patch-test visit was drawn before the patch test was applied. Eligible patients were aged 18 to 70, diagnosed with alopecia, deemed suitable for DPC therapy, and excluded if pregnant. Total RNA was extracted from unfractionated whole blood collected in Tempus Blood RNA tubes. This clonotype has just a few counts. Its cognate antigen has yet to be identified. No much larger clone is present one base from it, and per-base qualities are unavailable.

The chain was built from TRBV6-1 and TRBJ2-5; the central 9 bases match TRBD1. The sequence derives from a woman younger than 35 with alopecia areata. Some clones in this sample may be carry-over from other donors' samples. The sequenced sample was whole blood, obtained in connection with sensitization to the hapten diphenylcyclopropenone (DPC). The CDR3 region: CASTSTIGTGTETQYF. The sequenced DNA: TGTGCCAGCACCTCCACCATCGGGACAGGGACCGAGACCCAGTACTTC.